One and the same sample provided the 11 T cell receptor beta chains below, sequenced in a study of blood T cell repertoires in COVID-19. Generated by immunoSEQ multiplex PCR, the TCRdb table keeps only in-frame clones and is missing some. This sample has about 220,000 clones; roughly four fifths occur once, and the top ten carry approximately 15%. Sequenced sample: PBMCs or T cells enriched from blood (not recorded which). These receptor sequences come from a man aged 40-55 years who had recovered from COVID-19.

The V and J genes are TRBV10-3 and TRBJ1-6, with 7 bases fitting TRBD1. In germline, CDR1 is ENHRY, CDR2 SYGVKD. The CDR3 is 13 residues long. Unmatched junction bases numbered 7, after V lost 10 bases and J lost 7 bases. CDR3 residues: CANRGEQNSPLHF. CDR3 DNA sequence: TGTGCCAACAGGGGAGAGCAGAATTCACCCCTCCACTTT.

In its sample, this clone was seen once. The rearrangement joins TRBV9 to TRBJ1-6; no definite D call. V was clipped by 3 bases and J by 0 bases, with 7 bases between them. This CDR3 comprises 15 residues. Germline V gives CDR1 SGDLS, CDR2 YYNGEE. CDR3 sequence reads: CASSGRDSYNSPLHF. The CDR3, as DNA: TGTGCCAGCAGCGGTAGAGACTCCTATAATTCACCCCTCCACTTT.

The chain has TRBV25-1 and TRBJ2-5; possible D gene TRBD2, 6 bases. Trimming removed 2 bases from V and 4 bases from J, with 14 bases in between. This CDR3 comprises 15 residues. Germline V CDR1 and CDR2: MGHDK, SYGVNS. Here the CDR3 DNA reads TGTGCCAGCAGTGAACGCCAGGGAGGAGGAGAGACCCAGTACTTC. Its translation: CASSERQGGGETQYF.

A remark on this clone: Other DNA sequences of this sample code for an identical CDR3. This sequence joins TRBV11-2 and TRBJ1-5; D gene ambiguous. V was cut by 3 bases and J by 4 bases, with 7 bases left in between. Germline V gene sequence: CDR1 SGHAT, CDR2 FQNNGV. CDR3 length: 13 amino acids. The CDR3 here is CASSFGGNQPQHF. In DNA form, the CDR3 reads TGTGCCAGCAGCTTCGGAGGGAATCAGCCCCAGCATTTT.

This chain uses TRBV24-1 with TRBJ2-5, with D perhaps matching TRBD2 (6 bases). The CDR3 runs 17 residues. Germline V CDR1 and CDR2: KGHDR, SFDVKD. The V and J ends lost 0 bases and 3 bases respectively, with 16 bases between them. The chain's CDR3 is CATSDLWVAEVEETQYF. The CDR3 DNA follows: TGTGCCACCAGTGATTTGTGGGTAGCGGAAGTCGAAGAGACCCAGTACTTC.

The gene calls are TRBV5-4 and TRBJ1-2, with 7 bases fitting TRBD1. The V gene end was trimmed by 4 bases and the J gene end by 5 bases; junction bases not matched to a gene: 8. The V gene's germline CDR1 is SGHNT and CDR2 YYREEE (reference sequence). The CDR3 sequence is 14 residues long. CDR3 nucleotides: TGTGCCAGCAGCGCCCGGGACAGACTTTATGGCTACACCTTC. It specifies CASSARDRLYGYTF.

This clone was detected only once. The rearrangement joins TRBV14 to TRBJ2-1, with 10 bases identical to TRBD1. Germline values: CDR1 SGHDN, CDR2 FVKESK. J lost 7 bases, V lost 3 bases, and 9 bases had no gene match. The CDR3 spans 16 residues. Written as DNA, the CDR3 is TGTGCCAGCAGCCAGGGTGACAGGGGGCGCGGGAATGAGCAGTTCTTC. It is translated as CASSQGDRGRGNEQFF.

This clone appeared a single time. V gene TRBV5-1 combines with J gene TRBJ1-1; 9 bases match TRBD1. Unmatched junction bases numbered 16, after V lost 8 bases and J lost 8 bases. The CDR3 has 15 residues. Germline V lookup: CDR1 SGHRS, CDR2 YFSETQ. The CDR3 loop reads CASRPETGGAVEAFF. CDR3 coding DNA: TGCGCCAGTCGACCTGAGACAGGGGGAGCTGTCGAAGCTTTCTTT.

The chain combines TRBV4-2 with TRBJ2-5; 10 bases agree with TRBD1. Germline CDR1 reads LGHNA; CDR2 reads YNFKEQ. Trimming took 1 base from V and 4 from J; bases not matched to a gene: 6. There are 16 residues in the CDR3. CDR3 sequence reads: CASSQGGTGEGETQYF. The CDR3 nucleotides are TGTGCCAGCAGCCAAGGCGGGACAGGGGAAGGAGAGACCCAGTACTTC.

The J gene is TRBJ1-3, the V gene TRBV7-2; D unclear. V was clipped by 2 bases and J by 0 bases, with 8 bases between them. Germline CDR1 and CDR2: SGHTA and FQGNSA. The CDR3 consists of 15 residues. The CDR3 is CASSLSLSSGNTIYF. CDR3 in DNA: TGTGCCAGCAGCTTATCCTTGAGCTCTGGAAACACCATATATTTT.

The genes are TRBV30 and TRBJ2-3; tentative D call: TRBD2 (7 bases). V dropped 4 bases and J dropped 2 bases, with 16 bases sitting between them. The V gene's germline CDR1 is GTSNPN and CDR2 SVGIG (reference sequence). The CDR3 spans 15 residues. The chain's CDR3 is CAWKLRGADTDTQYF. In nucleotides, the CDR3 is TGTGCCTGGAAACTCCGGGGGGCAGACACAGATACGCAGTATTTT.